What follows are 25 T cell receptor beta chains derived from one specimen sequenced in a study of OX40 agonist ivuxolimab in advanced cancers. Clones were read by immunoSEQ multiplex PCR, and TCRdb kept only the in-frame ones, dropping some. The data show tens of thousands of clones, 86% seen once. The sample was CD4+ or CD8+ T cells sorted from blood, taken in a trial of the OX40 agonist ivuxolimab. All receptors derive from an adult with an advanced solid tumor such as melanoma, head and neck, liver or kidney cancer.

V usage is TRBV5-4 and J usage is TRBJ2-1; a possible D gene is TRBD2 (7 bases). CDR3 length equals 14 residues. The V gene's germline CDR1 is SGHNT and CDR2 YYREEE (reference sequence). Trimming left V 8 bases short and J 4 bases short, with 16 bases between. The CDR3 bases are TGTGCCAGTACCGGGGGGCCGGAATACAATGAGCAGTTCTTC. This encodes CASTGGPEYNEQFF.

This sequence joins TRBV4-1 and TRBJ1-4; weak D call: TRBD1 (5 bases). CDR1 and CDR2 (germline): MGHRA, YSYEKL. Trimming pared 5 bases from V and 4 bases from J, leaving 11 bases between. The CDR3 length is 14 residues. The CDR3 DNA reads as TGCGCCAGCAGCAAAGGACAAGTTAATGAAAAACTGTTTTTT. It translates to CASSKGQVNEKLFF.

This chain connects TRBV28 to TRBJ2-1, with 10 nucleotides matching TRBD2. Trimming removed 7 bases from V and 0 bases from J; junction bases left unmatched: 9. CDR1 and CDR2 from the germline V gene are MDHEN and SYDVKM. The CDR3 spans 17 residues. As DNA, the CDR3 is TGTGCCAGCACCAATCAAGCGGGGGGGAGCTCCTACAATGAGCAGTTCTTC. It is translated as CASTNQAGGSSYNEQFF.

The table lists this clone with a count of one. This sequence joins TRBV7-3 and TRBJ2-7; 11 bases match TRBD2. The CDR3 is made up of 14 amino acids. CDR1 and CDR2 from the germline V gene are SGHTA and FQGTGA. V lost 5 bases and J lost 6; bases outside the gene matches: 6. In DNA form, the CDR3 reads TGTGCCAGCAGCCCGGGACTAGCGGTTGGCGAGCAGTACTTC. Residues: CASSPGLAVGEQYF.

Relative to its sample, this clone is medium-sized. This sequence joins TRBV18 and TRBJ2-5; 9 bases agree with TRBD2. This CDR3 is 15 amino acids long. Germline V CDR1 and CDR2: KGHSH, LQKENI. With 4 bases clipped from V and 3 bases from J, the junction kept 6 bases outside the gene matches. In nucleotides, the CDR3 is TGTGCCAGCTCACTGGGGACTAGCTCGAAAGAGACCCAGTACTTC. It yields the protein CASSLGTSSKETQYF.

This clone was detected once. This sequence joins TRBV7-2 and TRBJ2-7, with 10 bases that match TRBD2. CDR1 is SGHTA, CDR2 FQGNSA, per germline. V lost 1 base and J lost 1; bases outside the gene matches: 7. This CDR3 comprises 17 residues. Here the CDR3 reads CASSLGLSSGGSYEQYF. CDR3 nucleotides: TGTGCCAGCAGCTTAGGGTTGTCTAGCGGGGGATCCTACGAGCAGTACTTC.

The CDR3 DNA follows: TGTGCCAGCAGCTTAGCTCCCCTCGGGTCTTTGAGGGGGCGGGAAAAACTGTTTTTT. Its protein is CASSLAPLGSLRGREKLFF. The J gene is TRBJ1-4, the V gene TRBV7-6; 7 bases line up with TRBD1. Germline V gene sequence: CDR1 SGHVS, CDR2 FNYEAQ. J lost 8 bases, V lost 0 bases, and 18 bases had no gene match. There are 19 residues in the CDR3.

CDR3 loop: CASSADLGGLAGGPGNEQFF. DNA of the CDR3: TGTGCCAGCAGCGCGGACCTCGGGGGACTAGCGGGGGGGCCGGGCAATGAGCAGTTCTTC. The chain carries TRBV9 and TRBJ2-1; 16 bases align to TRBD2. V shed 3 bases, J shed 6 bases, and the junction held 15 bases outside the gene matches. Germline-derived CDR1 and CDR2 are SGDLS and YYNGEE. CDR3 size: 20 residues.

The chain links TRBV7-2 to TRBJ2-7; D uncertain. There are 13 residues in the CDR3. Trimming cost V 1 base and J 5 bases, with 9 bases left between them. Germline CDR1 SGHTA, CDR2 FQGNSA. Here the CDR3 DNA reads TGTGCCAGCAGCTTAGAAAGGTGGAACGAGCAGTACTTC. It yields the protein CASSLERWNEQYF. Supplemented by reference TRBV7-2 and TRBJ2-7, the full variable domain reads GAGVSQSPSNKVTEKGKDVELRCDPISGHTALYWYRQSLGQGLEFLIYFQGNSAPDKSGLPSDRFSAERTGGSVSTLTIQRTQQEDSAVYLCASSLERWNEQYFGPGTRLTVT.

V and J are TRBV19 and TRBJ1-5; 7 bases align to TRBD1. The CDR3 sequence is 18 residues long. J lost 2 bases, V lost 4 bases, and 14 bases had no gene match. Germline CDR1 LNHDA, CDR2 SQIVND (reference sequence). The CDR3 sequence is CASSTRPGGGKGNQPQHF. The DNA for the CDR3 is TGTGCCAGTAGTACCCGGCCAGGGGGTGGAAAGGGCAATCAGCCCCAGCATTTT.

The V call is TRBV10-2, the J call TRBJ1-2; 7 nucleotides line up with TRBD1. The CDR3 length is 13 residues. Germline values: CDR1 WSHSY, CDR2 SAAADI. Losses at the gene ends were 2 bases for V and 9 bases for J; bases not matched to a gene: 6. The CDR3 loop reads CASSEAGGLSYTF. The CDR3 coding sequence is TGCGCCAGCAGTGAGGCAGGGGGATTGAGCTACACCTTC.

This clone was detected only a few times. The chain has TRBV19 and TRBJ2-2; perhaps TRBD1 as D (7 bases). With 7 bases removed from V and 5 bases from J, the gap between germline ends came to 14 bases. The CDR3 spans 14 residues. Germline V gives CDR1 LNHDA, CDR2 SQIVND (reference sequence). CDR3 nucleotides: TGTGCCAGTACAGGCAGGGGGGAGACCGGGGAGCTGTTTTTT. This encodes CASTGRGETGELFF.

The chain couples TRBV6-1 to TRBJ2-1; 10 nucleotides align to TRBD2. After removal of 8 bases from V and 8 bases from J, the junction contained 6 bases not matched to a gene. The CDR3 length is 13 residues. Germline V gives CDR1 MNHNS, CDR2 SASEGT. CDR3 amino acids: CASWTSGLHEQFF. Written as DNA, the CDR3 is TGTGCCAGCTGGACTAGCGGACTGCATGAGCAGTTCTTC.

This chain connects TRBV28 to TRBJ2-4; 8 bases agree with TRBD1. CDR3 length: 15 residues. Germline assignment: CDR1 MDHEN and CDR2 SYDVKM. Unmatched junction bases numbered 13, after V lost 5 bases and J lost 10 bases. The CDR3 DNA follows: TGTGCCAGCAGTCCAACCGGGACAGGAACTCCAATTCAGTACTTC. It translates to CASSPTGTGTPIQYF.

This sequence joins TRBV27 and TRBJ2-1; D remains unclear. The V and J ends lost 7 bases and 5 bases respectively, with 21 bases between them. The CDR3 loop spans 16 amino acids. Germline V gene sequence: CDR1 MNHEY, CDR2 SMNVEV (reference sequence). For the CDR3, the DNA is TGTGCCAGCACCGTTAAGACGGGCCTTACCAACAATGAGCAGTTCTTC. This gives the protein CASTVKTGLTNNEQFF.

Written as DNA, the CDR3 is TGTGCCAGCTCTCCCCTACATGATACCGAGACCCAGTACTTC. The encoded protein is CASSPLHDTETQYF. The J gene is TRBJ2-5, the V gene TRBV18, with D unclear. Germline-derived CDR1 and CDR2 are KGHSH and LQKENI. With 6 bases removed from V and 5 bases from J, the gap between germline ends came to 16 bases. CDR3 length equals 14 residues.

The chain has TRBV7-2 and TRBJ1-1; 8 nucleotides line up with TRBD1. Per the germline V gene, CDR1 is SGHTA and CDR2 is FQGNSA. The CDR3 loop spans 15 amino acids. Unmatched junction bases numbered 5, after V lost 5 bases and J lost 0 bases. This CDR3 is CASSRTGGLNTEAFF. For the CDR3, the DNA is TGTGCCAGCAGCCGAACAGGGGGATTGAACACTGAAGCTTTCTTT.

The chain uses TRBV11-2 and TRBJ2-3; no firm D call. Deletions cut 4 bases from V and 0 bases from J, with 11 bases between. The CDR3 has 15 residues. The V gene's germline CDR1 is SGHAT and CDR2 FQNNGV. The CDR3 protein is CASSSQSGSTDTQYF. The CDR3 DNA is TGTGCCAGCAGCTCCCAGTCCGGTAGCACAGATACGCAGTATTTT.

The rearrangement uses TRBV30 and TRBJ1-3, with TRBD1 matching 9 bases. Trimming took 5 bases from V and 0 from J; bases not matched to a gene: 17. Germline loops: CDR1 GTSNPN, CDR2 SVGIG (reference sequence). The CDR3 extends over 19 amino acids. The chain's CDR3 is CAWGRGQGISLASGNTIYF. The CDR3 DNA reads TGTGCCTGGGGCCGGGGACAGGGTATTTCATTGGCCTCTGGAAACACCATATATTTT. Using reference TRBV30 and TRBJ1-3 for the parts outside the CDR3, the full variable domain is SQTIHQWPATLVQPVGSPLSLECTVEGTSNPNLYWYRQAAGRGLQLLFYSVGIGQISSEVPQNLSASRPQDRQFILSSKKLLLSDSGFYLCAWGRGQGISLASGNTIYFGEGSWLTVV.

The chain recombines TRBV18 with TRBJ2-7; the match to TRBD1 covers 10 bases. Germline trimming cut 4 bases from V and 5 bases from J; bases unmatched to any gene: 8. The germline CDR1 and CDR2 sequences are KGHSH and LQKENI. The CDR3 spans 15 residues. CDR3 nucleotides: TGTGCCAGCTCACGCACCGGGGGACAGGGGCACGAGCAGTACTTC. Its translation is CASSRTGGQGHEQYF.

This clone was seen more than once but under ten times. The DNA of the CDR3 is TGTGCCAGTAGTATAGAGCTTTCGAACACCGGGGAGCTGTTTTTT. Translation gives CASSIELSNTGELFF. The chain employs TRBV19 and TRBJ2-2; D is unresolved. The CDR3 extends over 15 amino acids. Germline CDR1 is LNHDA and CDR2 is SQIVND (reference sequence). V gave up 0 bases and J gave up 0 bases, with 5 bases separating them.

The chain joins TRBV19 to TRBJ1-3, with D perhaps TRBD1 (6 bases). Trimming left V 4 bases short and J 2 bases short, with 15 bases between. Germline-derived CDR1 and CDR2 are LNHDA and SQIVND (reference sequence). There are 16 residues in the CDR3. In DNA, the CDR3 is TGTGCCAGTAGTACGACAGGACTAGCGCCTGGAAACACCATATATTTT. Protein sequence: CASSTTGLAPGNTIYF.

The rearrangement uses TRBV15 and TRBJ2-7; 8 bases map to TRBD1. The V and J ends lost 6 bases and 2 bases, in that order; junction bases with no gene match: 9. In germline, CDR1 is LNHNV, CDR2 YYDKDF (reference sequence). This CDR3 has 15 residues. The CDR3 sequence is CATRGPGQDPYEQYF. In nucleotides, the CDR3 is TGTGCCACCAGAGGACCGGGACAGGATCCCTACGAGCAGTACTTC. Variable domain in full (rest from reference TRBV15 and TRBJ2-7): DAMVIQNPRYQVTQFGKPVTLSCSQTLNHNVMYWYQQKSSQAPKLLFHYYDKDFNNEADTPDNFQSRRPNTSFCFLDIRSPGLGDTAMYLCATRGPGQDPYEQYFGPGTRLTVT.

The rearrangement uses TRBV6-1 and TRBJ1-1, with D unclear. Trimming cost V 1 base and J 7 bases, with 16 bases left between them. CDR1 and CDR2 (germline): MNHNS, SASEGT. The CDR3 loop spans 15 amino acids. The CDR3 DNA follows: TGTGCCAGCAGTGAAGTGGGCGGACGCCCTCATGAAGCTTTCTTT. It codes for CASSEVGGRPHEAFF.

A single count supports this clone. The chain is built from TRBV11-3 and TRBJ2-5, with TRBD2 matching over 11 bases. From germline, CDR1 is SGHNT and CDR2 YENEEA. This CDR3 spans 15 amino acids. With V trimmed by 1 base and J by 2 bases, 0 bases remained unmatched. CDR3: CASSLGTSGQETQYF. The DNA of the CDR3 is TGTGCCAGCAGCTTAGGGACTAGCGGGCAAGAGACCCAGTACTTC.